This T cell receptor (beta chain) was documented in a study of T cell repertoires in cytomegalovirus infection. Whole-study results and caveats: Dominating the ex vivo response were TCR beta clonotypes that were CMV-specific and HLA-C-restricted.

TCRdb called the reads again in MiXCR, with one record for every CDR3 protein. The sample contains about 770,000 distinct CDR3 sequences, about 28% of which appear only once. This clonotype was found many times. Its antigen is still unknown. A junction boundary mismatches the germline segment, possibly from a read error. CDR1 SGHTA and CDR2 FQGNSA come from the germline V gene. The CDR3 contains 15 residues. This chain connects TRBV7-2 to TRBJ2-5; D ambiguous. The sequences come from cultured CD8+ T cells from PBMCs, collected from culture after CMV antigen stimulation. This clonotype was obtained from a human donor in good health (CMV status not recorded). Some clones in this sample may be carry-over from other donors' samples. The CDR3 DNA sequence: TGTGCCAGCAGCTTAGGAGGCAACTACCAGGAGACCCAGTACTTC. This codes for CASSLGGNYQETQYF.